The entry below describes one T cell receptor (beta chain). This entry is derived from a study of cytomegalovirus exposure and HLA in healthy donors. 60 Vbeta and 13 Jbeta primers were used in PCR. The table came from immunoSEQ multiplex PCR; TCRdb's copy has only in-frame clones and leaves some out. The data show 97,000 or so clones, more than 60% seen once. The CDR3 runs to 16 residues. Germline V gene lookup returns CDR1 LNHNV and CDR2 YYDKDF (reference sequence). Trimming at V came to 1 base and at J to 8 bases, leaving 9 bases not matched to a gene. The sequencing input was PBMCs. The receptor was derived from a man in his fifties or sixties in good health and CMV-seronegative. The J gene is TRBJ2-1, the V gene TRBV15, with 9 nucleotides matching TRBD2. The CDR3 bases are TGTGCCACCAGCAGAGGAAGGTCTAGCGGGGTGCATGAGCAGTTCTTC. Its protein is CATSRGRSSGVHEQFF.